The clone carrying this T cell receptor beta chain showed up just once. The target antigen is unknown. Prepared TCR beta cDNA libraries contained unique molecular identifiers. TCRdb ran MiXCR on the PCR reads and lists one entry per CDR3 protein. The table records hundreds of thousands of distinct CDR3 sequences, approximately 53% of them present only once. The data stem from a study of post-analysis software for immune sequencing data. Looking at the study overall: Multiple sclerosis in the patients followed relapsing-remitting, secondary progressive and progressive-relapsing courses.

Germline CDR1 reads SGHRS; CDR2 reads YFSETQ. The CDR3 sequence is 16 residues long. With V trimmed by 2 bases and J by 0 bases, 6 bases remained unmatched. Findings of the study overall: Comparison with controls showed significantly lower normalized Chao1 diversity in multiple sclerosis patients. Same-batch preparations were strongly co-clustered by F measure. Several TRBV segments occurring more often in patients than controls included TRBV5-6, TRBV5-1 and TRBV20-1.

This chain joins TRBV5-1 and TRBJ2-3; TRBD1 matches at 7 bases. Sequenced input: blood. This sequence was found in a girl aged 10 to 17 with multiple sclerosis. The CDR3 here is CASSFGTETSTDTQYF. DNA of the CDR3: TGCGCCAGCAGCTTCGGGACAGAGACTAGCACAGATACGCAGTATTTT. The whole variable domain, filled in from reference TRBV5-1 and TRBJ2-3, reads KAGVTQTPRYLIKTRGQQVTLSCSPISGHRSVSWYQQTPGQGLQFLFEYFSETQRNKGNFPGRFSGRQFSNSRSEMNVSTLELGDSALYLCASSFGTETSTDTQYFGPGTRLTVL.